A selection of T cell receptor beta chains follows, all from one sample in a study of blood T cell repertoires in COVID-19. Some clones are missing from TCRdb's copy, which holds only in-frame ones; the method was immunoSEQ multiplex PCR. The repertoire holds 70,000 or so clones, around nine tenths seen once, with 7% to 9% in the top ten. Sequenced input: peripheral blood. Source of these receptors: a human donor in a cohort sampled during active COVID-19. Each CDR3 is given with its conserved first and last residue. The D gene is left open where the match is weak. Size is omitted from some rows. Given values are once, few, many or a class for expanded clones.

TRBD1	TRBV2	TRBJ1-5	-	CASRAGTGDRQPQHF	TGTGCCAGCCGTGCGGGGACAGGTGATAGGCAGCCCCAGCATTTT
-	TRBV27	TRBJ1-1	-	CASSPFWGDAEAFF	TGTGCCAGCAGCCCCTTTTGGGGGGACGCTGAAGCTTTCTTT
TRBD1	TRBV5-1	TRBJ2-7	-	CASSLVGDRPYEQYF	TGCGCCAGCAGCCTCGTTGGGGACAGGCCCTACGAGCAGTACTTC
-	TRBV9	TRBJ2-3	-	CASSPARGGTDTQYF	TGTGCCAGCAGCCCGGCCCGGGGAGGCACAGATACGCAGTATTTT
-	TRBV19	TRBJ1-2	-	CASSINRASYGYTF	TGTGCCAGTAGTATAAACAGGGCGTCTTATGGCTACACCTTC
-	TRBV20-1	TRBJ2-7	-	CSASGGTDLYEQYF	TGCAGTGCTAGTGGTGGGACTGACCTCTACGAGCAGTACTTC
-	TRBV6-1	TRBJ1-5	-	CASSERAQSDRRNQPQHF	TGTGCCAGCAGTGAACGAGCTCAATCTGACAGGAGAAATCAGCCCCAGCATTTT
TRBD2	TRBV24-1	TRBJ2-7	-	CATSAPSGTTGDYEQYF	TGTGCCACCAGTGCACCGTCGGGGACTACTGGCGACTACGAGCAGTACTTC
TRBD1	TRBV28	TRBJ1-5	-	CASSHANRGQQPQHF	TGTGCCAGCAGTCATGCGAACAGGGGGCAACAGCCCCAGCATTTT
-	TRBV2	TRBJ1-4	-	CASSDFSSNEKLFF	TGTGCCAGCAGTGATTTCAGTTCTAATGAAAAACTGTTTTTT
TRBD1	TRBV7-6	TRBJ2-7	-	CASSSRDRGLGEQYF	TGTGCCAGCAGCTCCCGAGACAGGGGGCTCGGCGAGCAGTACTTC
TRBD1	TRBV11-3	TRBJ2-7	once	CASSTHPGQGPGAYEQYF	TGTGCCAGCAGCACACACCCGGGACAGGGGCCGGGGGCCTACGAGCAGTACTTC
TRBD1	TRBV4-2	TRBJ1-1	-	CASSHGTGTTEAFF	TGTGCCAGCAGCCATGGGACAGGGACCACTGAAGCTTTCTTT
-	TRBV6-2/TRBV6-3	TRBJ1-5	-	CASSYRTVSNSNQPQHF	TGTGCCAGCAGTTACCGGACAGTAAGTAATAGCAATCAGCCCCAGCATTTT
TRBD2	TRBV28	TRBJ2-7	-	CASSPFLAGGGYEQYF	TGTGCCAGCAGCCCGTTTTTGGCCGGGGGGGGGTACGAGCAGTACTTC
TRBD2	TRBV9	TRBJ2-7	few	CAGRGVVSADEQYF	TGTGCCGGACGGGGGGTGGTCTCGGCGGACGAGCAGTACTTC
-	TRBV6-5	TRBJ2-5	once	CASRGSGETQYF	TGTGCCAGCCGGGGGAGCGGGGAGACCCAGTACTTC
TRBD1	TRBV27	TRBJ2-7	-	CASSFKPGQSYEQYF	TGTGCCAGCAGTTTTAAACCGGGACAGAGCTACGAGCAGTACTTC
-	TRBV27	TRBJ1-2	-	CASSSGAVHSDYGYTF	TGTGCCAGCAGTTCAGGGGCCGTGCATTCGGACTATGGCTACACCTTC
-	TRBV14	TRBJ1-2	-	CASSQEWSQSPNYGYTF	TGTGCCAGCAGCCAAGAATGGAGCCAGTCGCCTAACTATGGCTACACCTTC
-	TRBV5-5	TRBJ2-7	once	CASSLAPGSYEQYF	TGTGCCAGCAGCTTGGCCCCGGGAAGCTACGAGCAGTACTTC
-	TRBV11-3	TRBJ2-1	-	CASSLLTGSNEQFF	TGTGCCAGCAGCTTACTTACAGGGTCCAATGAGCAGTTCTTC
-	TRBV28	TRBJ2-7	-	CASSSGERYEQYF	TGTGCCAGCAGTTCTGGGGAGAGATACGAGCAGTACTTC
-	TRBV7-2	TRBJ1-4	-	CASSPATGFNEKLFF	TGTGCCAGCAGCCCCGCGACAGGTTTTAATGAAAAACTGTTTTTT
-	TRBV7-7	TRBJ2-5	-	CASSLGIGGAETQYF	TGTGCCAGCAGCTTAGGTATAGGGGGGGCCGAGACCCAGTACTTC
-	TRBV4-1	TRBJ2-7	-	CASSQEPRGWRSSYEQYF	TGCGCCAGCAGCCAAGAGCCCCGAGGGTGGCGGAGCTCCTACGAGCAGTACTTC
-	TRBV25-1	TRBJ2-7	-	CASSTTGFSYEQYF	TGTGCCAGCAGTACAACAGGGTTCTCGTACGAGCAGTACTTC
-	TRBV7-2	TRBJ1-3	-	CASSLGGGTGGNTIYF	TGTGCCAGCAGCTTAGGAGGGGGAACGGGGGGAAACACCATATATTTT
-	TRBV7-8	TRBJ2-7	-	CASSRDGGISYEQYF	TGTGCCAGCAGCCGGGATGGGGGGATCTCCTACGAGCAGTACTTC
-	TRBV4-2	TRBJ1-5	-	CASSQDRDSLPQPQHF	TGTGCCAGCAGCCAAGATCGAGACAGTCTACCCCAGCCCCAGCATTTT
TRBD2	TRBV9	TRBJ2-7	-	CASSPPGTRPHYEQYF	TGTGCCAGCAGCCCGCCCGGGACTAGACCTCACTACGAGCAGTACTTC
TRBD1	TRBV7-2	TRBJ1-6	-	CASSSTGVSSPLHF	TGTGCCAGCAGCTCGACAGGGGTCAGTTCACCCCTCCACTTT
-	TRBV27	TRBJ1-2	few	CASSLSARANYGYTF	TGTGCCAGCAGTTTATCTGCCAGGGCCAACTATGGCTACACCTTC
-	TRBV7-2	TRBJ2-7	-	CASSPGMFGEQYF	TGTGCCAGCAGCCCCGGGATGTTTGGTGAGCAGTACTTC
-	TRBV4-1	TRBJ2-6	-	CASSQDEASRSGANVLTF	TGCGCCAGCAGCCAAGATGAGGCAAGCCGCTCTGGGGCCAACGTCCTGACTTTC
-	TRBV2	TRBJ1-1	-	CASTQFNTEAFF	TGTGCCAGCACCCAGTTCAACACTGAAGCTTTCTTT
TRBD1	TRBV6-1	TRBJ1-6	-	CASSEGTGGRF	TGTGCCAGCAGTGAAGGGACAGGAGGCCGCTTT
-	TRBV3-1/TRBV3-2	TRBJ2-7	-	CASSQDPRYEQYF	TGTGCCAGCAGCCAAGACCCCAGATACGAGCAGTACTTC
-	TRBV2	TRBJ2-7	-	CASSEGSSSYEQYF	TGTGCCAGCAGTGAGGGCAGCAGCTCCTACGAGCAGTACTTC
TRBD1	TRBV27	TRBJ1-5	-	CASGQGAKRQHF	TGTGCCAGCGGACAGGGGGCCAAGCGCCAACATTTT
-	TRBV29-1	TRBJ1-2	once	CSVVQGLDYGYTF	TGCAGCGTTGTCCAGGGCCTGGACTATGGCTACACCTTC
TRBD1	TRBV29-1	TRBJ1-1	-	CSAPQGGAGNTEAFF	TGCAGCGCCCCACAGGGGGGAGCGGGGAACACTGAAGCTTTCTTT
TRBD1	TRBV2	TRBJ1-2	-	CASTETGGFYGYTF	TGTGCCAGCACTGAGACAGGGGGCTTCTATGGCTACACCTTC
-	TRBV6-6	TRBJ2-6	once	CASSLLGQRYSGANVLTF	TGTGCCAGCAGTCTCCTTGGACAGCGATATTCTGGGGCCAACGTCCTGACTTTC
TRBD1	TRBV19	TRBJ1-5	-	CATGVRTGGVGNQPQHF	TGTGCCACCGGAGTACGGACAGGGGGCGTAGGCAATCAGCCCCAGCATTTT
-	TRBV5-5	TRBJ1-1	once	CASSFELHTEAFF	TGTGCCAGCAGCTTTGAGTTGCACACTGAAGCTTTCTTT
-	TRBV30	TRBJ1-5	-	CAWSTTGKGNQPQHF	TGTGCCTGGAGTACAACAGGGAAGGGCAATCAGCCCCAGCATTTT
TRBD1	TRBV11-2	TRBJ2-7	-	CASSPRPGTGQSYEQYF	TGTGCCAGCAGCCCACGGCCGGGGACAGGGCAGTCCTACGAGCAGTACTTC
TRBD2	TRBV3-1/TRBV3-2	TRBJ2-7	once	CASSQESLGGEGYEQYF	TGTGCCAGCAGCCAAGAGAGTTTGGGAGGGGAGGGCTACGAGCAGTACTTC
TRBD1	TRBV29-1	TRBJ2-7	-	CSVVTGGAYEQYF	TGCAGCGTCGTGACAGGGGGCGCCTACGAGCAGTACTTC